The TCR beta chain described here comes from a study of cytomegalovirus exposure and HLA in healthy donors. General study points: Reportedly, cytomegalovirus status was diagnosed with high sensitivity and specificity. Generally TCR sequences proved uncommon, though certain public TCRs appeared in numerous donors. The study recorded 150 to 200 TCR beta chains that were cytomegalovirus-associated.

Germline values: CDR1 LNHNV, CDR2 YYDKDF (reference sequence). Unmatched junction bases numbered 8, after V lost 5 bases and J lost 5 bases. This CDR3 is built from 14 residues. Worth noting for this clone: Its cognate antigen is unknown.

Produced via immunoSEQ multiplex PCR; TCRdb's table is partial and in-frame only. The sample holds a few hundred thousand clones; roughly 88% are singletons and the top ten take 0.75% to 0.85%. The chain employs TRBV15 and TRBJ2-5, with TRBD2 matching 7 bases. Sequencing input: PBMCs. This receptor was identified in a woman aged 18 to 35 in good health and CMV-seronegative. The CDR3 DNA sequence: TGTGCCACCAGCCCTCTCGGGGGGAGGGAGACCCAGTACTTC. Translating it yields CATSPLGGRETQYF.